The clone carrying this TCR beta chain was counted a few times. This record belongs to a study of blood T cell repertoires in COVID-19. This CDR3 comprises 15 residues. Germline values: CDR1 LGHNT, CDR2 FRNRAP. V was clipped by 3 bases and J by 8 bases; unmatched bases: 6. Sequenced by immunoSEQ multiplex PCR; TCRdb stores in-frame clones only, minus some. The table shows about 140,000 clones, with about four fifths occurring only once. J is TRBJ2-1 and V is TRBV12-5; 11 positions agree with TRBD2. This TCR was recovered from a human donor in a cohort sampled during active COVID-19. The sequencing input was peripheral blood. CDR3 loop: CASGLVVAGGHEQFF. CDR3 DNA: TGTGCTAGTGGTTTAGTGGTAGCGGGAGGGCATGAGCAGTTCTTC.